This TCR beta chain emerged from a study of spatial heterogeneity in lung cancer. Background on the study: Samples were obtained from some 70 donors, all untreated early-stage non-small cell lung cancer patients. In cases with available follow-up PBMC samples, these were sequenced at a median of roughly two years after resection.

The CDR3 has 15 amino acids. Unmatched junction bases numbered 8, after V lost 3 bases and J lost 4 bases. Germline lookup yields CDR1 SGHDN and CDR2 FVKESK. MiXCR was run by TCRdb on the 5' RACE reads, yielding one entry per CDR3 protein. The table records tens of thousands of distinct CDR3 sequences, just under 20% of them present only once. Specified time point: blood at routine non-recurrence follow-up after resection. No cell sorting; template was whole RNA from tumor, lung tissue or PBMC. There are a few counts of this clonotype. The target antigen is unknown. Overall study results and limits: Resection blood, more than follow-up blood, showed ubiquitous expanded tumor TCRs.

The source is a male donor with early-stage non-small cell lung cancer. Sequencing was performed on PBMCs, taken at follow-up. The chain employs TRBV14 and TRBJ1-2; TRBD1 aligns across 7 bases. This CDR3 reads CASSHWGQLRYGYTF. Here the CDR3 DNA reads TGTGCCAGCAGCCATTGGGGACAGCTACGCTATGGCTACACCTTC. Supplemented by reference TRBV14 and TRBJ1-2, the full variable domain reads EAGVTQFPSHSVIEKGQTVTLRCDPISGHDNLYWYRRVMGKEIKFLLHFVKESKQDESGMPNNRFLAERTGGTYSTLKVQPAELEDSGVYFCASSHWGQLRYGYTFGSGTRLTVV.